This T cell receptor beta chain was observed in a study of OX40 agonist ivuxolimab in advanced cancers. Turning to the study itself: Patients treated during dose escalation were battling hepatocellular carcinoma, melanoma, renal cell or head and neck cancer.

Overall study findings and caveats: Within 6 weeks, CD4+ and CD8+ blood T cells expanded clonally at 0.1 to 3.0 mg/kg.

By its share, this clone is medium-sized (0.01 to 0.1%). Antigen specificity is unknown. Some clones are missing from TCRdb's copy, which holds only in-frame ones; the method was immunoSEQ multiplex PCR. The table records a few thousand clones, 73% of them present only once. Blood draws occurred at baseline, cycle 4 day 1, and cycle 7 day 1. The CDR3 sequence is 16 residues long. The germline V gene has CDR1 SGHTA and CDR2 FQGNSA. Trimming left V 1 base short and J 0 bases short, with 9 bases between. The chain uses TRBV7-2 and TRBJ1-4; D remains ambiguous. The sample was CD4+ or CD8+ T cells sorted from blood, taken in a trial of the OX40 agonist ivuxolimab. This clonotype was obtained from an adult with an advanced solid tumor such as melanoma, head and neck, liver or kidney cancer. The CDR3 spells CASSLVGVTTNEKLFF. In DNA, the CDR3 is TGTGCCAGCAGCTTAGTTGGGGTCACAACTAATGAAAAACTGTTTTTT.